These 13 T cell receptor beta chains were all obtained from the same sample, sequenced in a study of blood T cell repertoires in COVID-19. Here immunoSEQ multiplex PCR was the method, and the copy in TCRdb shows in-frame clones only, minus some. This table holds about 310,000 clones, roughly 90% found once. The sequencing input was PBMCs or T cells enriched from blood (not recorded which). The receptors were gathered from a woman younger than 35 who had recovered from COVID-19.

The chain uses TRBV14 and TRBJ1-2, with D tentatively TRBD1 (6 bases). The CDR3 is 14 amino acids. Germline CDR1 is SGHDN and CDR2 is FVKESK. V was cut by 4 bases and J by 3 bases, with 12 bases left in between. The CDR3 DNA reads TGTGCCAGCAGCCCACTTTGGGGGCACTATGGCTACACCTTC. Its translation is CASSPLWGHYGYTF.

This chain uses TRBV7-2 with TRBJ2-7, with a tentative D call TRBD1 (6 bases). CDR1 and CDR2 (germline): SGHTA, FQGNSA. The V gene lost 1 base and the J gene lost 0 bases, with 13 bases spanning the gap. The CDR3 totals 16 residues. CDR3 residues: CASSLVKGESSYEQYF. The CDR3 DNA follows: TGTGCCAGCAGCTTAGTTAAGGGGGAGAGCTCCTACGAGCAGTACTTC.

CDR3 bases: TGTGCCAGCAGCACGAGGACTAGCGGGAGGGCAGACAATGAGCAGTTCTTC. Its protein is CASSTRTSGRADNEQFF. The V call is TRBV7-2, the J call TRBJ2-1; TRBD2 matches at 15 bases. This CDR3 is 17 amino acids long. CDR1 is SGHTA, CDR2 FQGNSA, per germline. Trimming took 5 bases from V and 5 from J; bases not matched to a gene: 7.

CDR3 protein: CATSSQATAPSGANVLTF. CDR3 nucleotides: TGTGCCACCAGCAGTCAGGCTACCGCGCCCTCTGGGGCCAACGTCCTGACTTTC. V gene TRBV15 combines with J gene TRBJ2-6; D is undetermined. The germline V gene encodes CDR1 LNHNV and CDR2 YYDKDF (reference sequence). Trimming shortened V by 3 bases and J by 0 bases, and 15 bases separated the two germline ends. This CDR3 has 18 residues.

The CDR3 DNA reads TGTGCCAGCAGCTTGGGTCGGCTAGCGGGGGGAAAGTACTTC. This gives the protein CASSLGRLAGGKYF. The chain joins TRBV5-6 to TRBJ2-5, with 11 bases identical to TRBD2. The V and J ends lost 0 bases and 12 bases, in that order; junction bases with no gene match: 7. Per germline, CDR1 SGHDT and CDR2 YYEEEE. The CDR3 is 14 amino acids.

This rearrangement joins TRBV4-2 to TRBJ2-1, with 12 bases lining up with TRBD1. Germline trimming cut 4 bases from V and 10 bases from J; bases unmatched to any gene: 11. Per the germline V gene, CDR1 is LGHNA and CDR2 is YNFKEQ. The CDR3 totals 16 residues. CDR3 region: CASSPTRDRGPGEQFF. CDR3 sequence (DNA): TGTGCCAGCAGCCCTACCCGGGACAGGGGGCCGGGCGAGCAGTTCTTC.

DNA of the CDR3: TGTGCCTGGAGTGCCAACAGAGGAAACACCATATATTTT. As protein: CAWSANRGNTIYF. The chain has TRBV30 and TRBJ1-3; no clear D gene. The V gene's germline CDR1 is GTSNPN and CDR2 SVGIG (reference sequence). Trimming stripped 1 base from V and 4 bases from J, with 8 bases between. This CDR3 is 13 amino acids long.

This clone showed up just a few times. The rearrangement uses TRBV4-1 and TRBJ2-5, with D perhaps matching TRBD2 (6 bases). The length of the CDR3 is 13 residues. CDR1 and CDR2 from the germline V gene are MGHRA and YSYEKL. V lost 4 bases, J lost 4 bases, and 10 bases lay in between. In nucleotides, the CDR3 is TGCGCCAGCAGCCGTGGAGGGGTAGAGACCCAGTACTTC. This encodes CASSRGGVETQYF.

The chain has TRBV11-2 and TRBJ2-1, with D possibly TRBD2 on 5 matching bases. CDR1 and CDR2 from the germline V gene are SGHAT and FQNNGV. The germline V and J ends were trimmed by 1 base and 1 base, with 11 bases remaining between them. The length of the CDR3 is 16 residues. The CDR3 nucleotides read TGTGCCAGCAGCTTAGTGGTGGGGAGATCCTACAATGAGCAGTTCTTC. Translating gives CASSLVVGRSYNEQFF. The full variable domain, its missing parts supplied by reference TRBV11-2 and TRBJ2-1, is EAGVAQSPRYKIIEKRQSVAFWCNPISGHATLYWYQQILGQGPKLLIQFQNNGVVDDSQLPKDRFSAERLKGVDSTLKIQPAKLEDSAVYLCASSLVVGRSYNEQFFGPGTRLTVL.

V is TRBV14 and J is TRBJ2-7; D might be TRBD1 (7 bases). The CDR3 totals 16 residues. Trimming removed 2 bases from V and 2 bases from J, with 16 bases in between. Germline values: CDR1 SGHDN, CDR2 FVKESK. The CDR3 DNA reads TGTGCCAGCAGCCAATTCCAGGGGGGCCTAACCTACGAGCAGTACTTC. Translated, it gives CASSQFQGGLTYEQYF.

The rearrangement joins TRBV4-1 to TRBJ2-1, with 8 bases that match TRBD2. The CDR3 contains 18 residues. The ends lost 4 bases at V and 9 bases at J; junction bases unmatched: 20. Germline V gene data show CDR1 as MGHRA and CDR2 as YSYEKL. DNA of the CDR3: TGCGCCAGCAGCCTGGTATTGGTAAAGCGGGGGTCCATAGGTGAGCAGTTCTTC. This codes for CASSLVLVKRGSIGEQFF.

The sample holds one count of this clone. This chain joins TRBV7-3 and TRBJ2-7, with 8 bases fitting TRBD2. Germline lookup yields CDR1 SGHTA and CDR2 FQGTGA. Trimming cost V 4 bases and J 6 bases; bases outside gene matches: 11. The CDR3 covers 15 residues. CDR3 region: CASSSTGTSYSEQYF. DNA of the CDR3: TGTGCCAGCAGCTCCACCGGGACTAGTTATTCCGAGCAGTACTTC.

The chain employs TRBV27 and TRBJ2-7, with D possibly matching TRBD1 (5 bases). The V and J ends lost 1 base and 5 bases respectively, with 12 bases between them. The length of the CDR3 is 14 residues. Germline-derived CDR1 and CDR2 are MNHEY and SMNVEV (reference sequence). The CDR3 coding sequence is TGTGCCAGCAGTTTATATCAGGGCAAGGACGAGCAGTACTTC. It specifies CASSLYQGKDEQYF.